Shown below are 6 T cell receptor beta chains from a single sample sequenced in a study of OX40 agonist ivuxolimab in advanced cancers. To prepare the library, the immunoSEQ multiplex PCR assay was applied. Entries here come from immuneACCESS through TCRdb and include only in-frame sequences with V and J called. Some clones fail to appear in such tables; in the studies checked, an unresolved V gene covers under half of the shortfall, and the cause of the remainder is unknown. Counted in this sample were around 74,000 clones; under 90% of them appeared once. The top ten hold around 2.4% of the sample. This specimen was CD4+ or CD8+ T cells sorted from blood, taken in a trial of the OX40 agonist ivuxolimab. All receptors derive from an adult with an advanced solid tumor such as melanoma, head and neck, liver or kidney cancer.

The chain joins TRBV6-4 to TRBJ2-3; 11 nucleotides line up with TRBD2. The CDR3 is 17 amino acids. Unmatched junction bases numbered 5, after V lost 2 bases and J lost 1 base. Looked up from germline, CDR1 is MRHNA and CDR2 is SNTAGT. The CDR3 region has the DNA TGTGCCAGCAGTGACCGTAAGACTAGCGGGGGCACAGATACGCAGTATTTT. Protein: CASSDRKTSGGTDTQYF.

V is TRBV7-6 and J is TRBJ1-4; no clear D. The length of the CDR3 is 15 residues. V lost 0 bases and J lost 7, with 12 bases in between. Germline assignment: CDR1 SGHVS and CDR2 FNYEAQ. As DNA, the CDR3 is TGTGCCAGCAGCTTAGCGGGAGGGCGAGGTGAAAAACTGTTTTTT. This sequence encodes CASSLAGGRGEKLFF. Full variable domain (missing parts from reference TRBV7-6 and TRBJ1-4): GAGVSQSPRYKVTKRGQDVALRCDPISGHVSLYWYRQALGQGPEFLTYFNYEAQQDKSGLPNDRFSAERPEGSISTLTIQRTEQRDSAMYRCASSLAGGRGEKLFFGSGTQLSVL.

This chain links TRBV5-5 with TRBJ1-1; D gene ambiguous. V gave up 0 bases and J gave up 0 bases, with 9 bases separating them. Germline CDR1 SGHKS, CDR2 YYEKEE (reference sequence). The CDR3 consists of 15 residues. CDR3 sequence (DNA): TGTGCCAGCAGCTTGGCCGCGGGAATGAACACTGAAGCTTTCTTT. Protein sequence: CASSLAAGMNTEAFF.

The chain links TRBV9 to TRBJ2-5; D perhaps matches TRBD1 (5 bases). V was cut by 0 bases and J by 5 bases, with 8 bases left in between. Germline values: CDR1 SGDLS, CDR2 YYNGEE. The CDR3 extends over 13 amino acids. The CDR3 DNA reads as TGTGCCAGCAGCGTAGGCCCAGGGGAGACCCAGTACTTC. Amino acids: CASSVGPGETQYF.

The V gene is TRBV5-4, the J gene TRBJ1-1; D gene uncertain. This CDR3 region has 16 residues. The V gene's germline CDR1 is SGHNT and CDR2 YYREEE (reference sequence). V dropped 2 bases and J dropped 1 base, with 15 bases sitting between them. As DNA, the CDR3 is TGTGCCAGCAGCTTAGATGGAAGGGATAGGAACACTGAAGCTTTCTTT. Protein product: CASSLDGRDRNTEAFF. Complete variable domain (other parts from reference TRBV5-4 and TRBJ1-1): ETGVTQSPTHLIKTRGQQVTLRCSSQSGHNTVSWYQQALGQGPQFIFQYYREEENGRGNFPPRFSGLQFPNYSSELNVNALELDDSALYLCASSLDGRDRNTEAFFGQGTRLTVV.

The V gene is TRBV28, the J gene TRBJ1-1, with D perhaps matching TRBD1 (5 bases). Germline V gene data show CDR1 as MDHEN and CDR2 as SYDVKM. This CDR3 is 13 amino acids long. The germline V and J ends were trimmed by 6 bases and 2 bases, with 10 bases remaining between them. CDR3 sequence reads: CASRPQENTEAFF. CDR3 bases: TGTGCCAGCAGACCACAGGAAAACACTGAAGCTTTCTTT.